This TCR beta chain is drawn from a study of early stage breast cancer tumors. The method was immunoSEQ multiplex PCR; TCRdb's version includes in-frame clones alone and lacks a portion of them. The sample shows approximately 10,000 clones, about two thirds of them seen only once. The TCR was taken from a person aged 40-50 years with breast cancer. Material for sequencing was breast tumor tissue.

As DNA, the CDR3 is TGTGCCAGTAGCGACACTTCGGGGACCGAGCAGTACTTC. It encodes CASSDTSGTEQYF. This chain links TRBV19 with TRBJ2-7; D tentatively reads TRBD1 or TRBD2 (5 bases each). CDR1 is LNHDA, CDR2 SQIVND, per germline (reference sequence). This CDR3 comprises 13 residues. Trimming took off 6 bases at V and 6 bases at J, with 15 bases between the two ends.